This T cell receptor beta chain appears in the sequencing data of a study of T cells in Graves' hyperthyroidism and ophthalmopathy. Amplified TCR beta CDR3 regions came from RNA transcripts. Carried out on the TCR CDR3, a first-round RT-PCR used the HTBI primer set. TCRdb re-derived calls from the multiplex PCR reads in MiXCR, one entry per CDR3 protein. The sample has approximately 690,000 distinct CDR3 sequences; roughly 20% are singletons. This clonotype appeared many times. The receptor was derived from a man aged 25 to 45 with Graves' ophthalmopathy. Sequenced sample: blood.

This CDR3 is CASSLEYVRGDDTEAFF. CDR3 sequence (DNA): TGTGCCAGCAGCTTAGAATATGTTAGGGGAGACGACACTGAAGCTTTCTTT. This sequence joins TRBV11-2 and TRBJ1-1; weak D call: TRBD1 (5 bases). CDR1 and CDR2 (germline): SGHAT, FQNNGV. The CDR3 loop spans 17 amino acids. The V end was cut by 0 bases, the J end by 3 bases, with 17 bases between.